This T cell receptor beta chain was captured in a study of blood T cell repertoires in COVID-19. Study overall: The cDNA or gDNA used as material had been derived from T cells, B-cell-depleted T cells, or PBMCs.

Under the authors' procedure: Amplification of reference gene primers was used by the study to estimate nucleated cell counts. Some clones are missing from TCRdb's copy, which holds only in-frame ones; the method was immunoSEQ multiplex PCR. D and trimming come from the DNA, and the V and J calls and clone size come from that table. Here the sample spans around 250,000 clones, 70% to 90% being singletons. Looked up from germline, CDR1 is SGHDT and CDR2 is YYEEEE. Trimming pared 6 bases from V and 5 bases from J, leaving 14 bases between. The CDR3 loop spans 13 amino acids. The source material was peripheral blood. The chain is built from TRBV5-6 and TRBJ1-2; D is possibly TRBD1 (6 bases). This TCR was sampled from a man between 18 and 35 years old with active or convalescent COVID-19. The CDR3 DNA reads TGTGCCAGCACCATTCAGGGGTTGTATGGCTACACCTTC. This encodes CASTIQGLYGYTF.